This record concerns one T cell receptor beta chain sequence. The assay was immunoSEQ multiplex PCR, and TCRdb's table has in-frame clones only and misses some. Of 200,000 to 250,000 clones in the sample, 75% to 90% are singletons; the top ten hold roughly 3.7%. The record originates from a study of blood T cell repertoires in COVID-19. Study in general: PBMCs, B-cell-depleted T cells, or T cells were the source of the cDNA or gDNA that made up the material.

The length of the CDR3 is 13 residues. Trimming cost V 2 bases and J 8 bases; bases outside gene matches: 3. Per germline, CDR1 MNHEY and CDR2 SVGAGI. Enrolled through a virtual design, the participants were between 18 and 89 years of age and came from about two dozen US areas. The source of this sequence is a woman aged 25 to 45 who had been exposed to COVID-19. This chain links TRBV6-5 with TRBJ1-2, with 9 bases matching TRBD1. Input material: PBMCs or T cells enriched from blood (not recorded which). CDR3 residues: CASSYTGGSGYTF. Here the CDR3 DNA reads TGTGCCAGCAGTTACACAGGGGGCTCCGGCTACACCTTC.